This TCR beta chain came from a study of shared clonotypes between healthy human individuals. In germline, CDR1 is MDHEN, CDR2 SYDVKM. The CDR3 is 14 amino acids. This clone has a single count. One end of the junction does not line up with germline, which may come from a read error. The naive CD8 fraction comprised CD45RO-negative cells positively selected for CCR7 and excluded terminally differentiated effector memory CD45RA+ cells. Some clones are missing from TCRdb's copy, which holds only in-frame ones; the method was immunoSEQ multiplex PCR. The sample has millions of clones; about 95% are singletons.

Sample: naive CD8+ T cells sorted from blood. The sequence was obtained from a young man in good health. The genes are TRBV28 and TRBJ1-2, with 10 bases lining up with TRBD1. The CDR3 sequence is CASSPPGTGDFRDF. CDR3 coding DNA: TGTGCCAGCAGTCCCCCCGGGACAGGGGACTTCAGGGACTTC.